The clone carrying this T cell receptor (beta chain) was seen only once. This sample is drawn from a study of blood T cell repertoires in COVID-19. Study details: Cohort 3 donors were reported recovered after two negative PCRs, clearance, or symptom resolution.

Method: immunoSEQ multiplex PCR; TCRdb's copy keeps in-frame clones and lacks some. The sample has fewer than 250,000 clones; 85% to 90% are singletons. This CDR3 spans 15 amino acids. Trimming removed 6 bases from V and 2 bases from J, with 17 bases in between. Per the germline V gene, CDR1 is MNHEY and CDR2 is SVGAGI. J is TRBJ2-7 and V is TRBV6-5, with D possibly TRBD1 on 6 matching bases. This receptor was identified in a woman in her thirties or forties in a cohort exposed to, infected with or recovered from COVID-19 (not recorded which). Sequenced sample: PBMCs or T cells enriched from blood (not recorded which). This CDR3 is CASSRHQGQPYEQYF. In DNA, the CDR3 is TGTGCCAGCAGCCGACATCAGGGACAACCCTACGAGCAGTACTTC.